Below, 29 T cell receptor beta chains from the same sample are listed, as sequenced in a study of brain metastases from non-small cell lung cancer. Libraries were prepared by immunoSEQ multiplex PCR; TCRdb keeps only in-frame clonotypes and omits some of them. The sample carries 1,200 or so clones, around 90% recorded once. The sequencing input was primary lung tumor tissue. Receptor source: a donor aged 40 or over with non-small cell lung cancer.

The chain joins TRBV10-3 to TRBJ1-5; D might be TRBD1 (6 bases). V dropped 3 bases and J dropped 3 bases, with 12 bases sitting between them. CDR3 size: 15 residues. Germline V gene sequence: CDR1 ENHRY, CDR2 SYGVKD. The CDR3 is CAISEAGAPNQPQHF. The CDR3 DNA reads as TGTGCCATCAGTGAAGCAGGGGCGCCCAATCAGCCCCAGCATTTT.

J is TRBJ2-4 and V is TRBV29-1, with 12 bases matching TRBD1. Germline loops: CDR1 SQVTM, CDR2 ANQGSEA. CDR3 size: 14 residues. V shed 0 bases, J shed 8 bases, and the junction held 2 bases outside the gene matches. The CDR3 bases are TGCAGCGTTGAAGAGGGACAGGGGGCGTACATTCAGTACTTC. Its protein product is CSVEEGQGAYIQYF. The full variable domain, completed using reference TRBV29-1 and TRBJ2-4, is SAVISQKPSRDICQRGTSLTIQCQVDSQVTMMFWYRQQPGQSLTLIATANQGSEATYESGFVIDKFPISRPNLTFSTLTVSNMSPEDSSIYLCSVEEGQGAYIQYFGAGTRLSVL.

The rearrangement uses TRBV12-3 or TRBV12-4 and TRBJ2-1; D is unclear. CDR3 length: 12 residues. V gave up 6 bases and J gave up 5 bases, with 8 bases separating them. Here the CDR3 reads CASRTRDNEQFF. The CDR3 region has the DNA TGTGCCAGCAGGACCCGGGACAATGAGCAGTTCTTC.

The V gene is TRBV7-9, the J gene TRBJ1-1; D uncertain. The CDR3 sequence is 16 residues long. CDR1 and CDR2 from the germline V gene are SEHNR and FQNEAQ (reference sequence). V lost 1 base to trimming and J lost 4 bases, with 16 bases between them. In DNA, the CDR3 is TGTGCCAGCAGCTTAGTTTCCGGAGTTTGGGGCACTGAAGCTTTCTTT. It translates to CASSLVSGVWGTEAFF.

The rearrangement links TRBV29-1 to TRBJ2-2; TRBD2 agrees at 8 bases. V dropped 6 bases and J dropped 6; count of bases not matched to a gene: 9. CDR1 and CDR2 (germline): SQVTM, ANQGSEA. CDR3 length: 14 residues. This chain's CDR3 is CSVRSGGPAGELFF. The CDR3 DNA reads as TGCAGCGTACGCTCGGGGGGGCCCGCCGGGGAGCTGTTTTTT.

This rearrangement joins TRBV4-2 to TRBJ2-7, with 9 bases fitting TRBD1. V shed 4 bases, J shed 3 bases, and the junction held 4 bases outside the gene matches. Per germline, CDR1 LGHNA and CDR2 YNFKEQ. The CDR3 runs to 14 residues. In DNA, the CDR3 is TGTGCCAGCAGCCTCGGGACAGGGCGCTACGAGCAGTACTTC. As protein: CASSLGTGRYEQYF.

The chain combines TRBV7-7 with TRBJ1-2; D may be TRBD1 (6 bases). The germline V gene has CDR1 SSHAT and CDR2 FNYEAQ (reference sequence). The V gene lost 5 bases and the J gene lost 3 bases, with 16 bases spanning the gap. This CDR3 comprises 15 residues. CDR3 sequence reads: CASSRRKGGHYGYTF. The CDR3 region has the DNA TGTGCCAGCAGCCGACGTAAAGGGGGTCACTATGGCTACACCTTC.

In regard to this clone: This may be a read error, as it is one base from a much larger clone. The chain has TRBV7-3 and TRBJ1-1, with D maybe TRBD1 (6 bases). Germline CDR1 SGHTA, CDR2 FQGTGA. Trimming took off 0 bases at V and 2 bases at J, with 10 bases between the two ends. CDR3 length: 15 residues. The CDR3 loop is CASSLTGGPNTEAFF. The DNA of the CDR3 is TGTGCCAGCAGCTTAACGGGGGGGCCCAACACTGAAGCTTTCTTT.

The J gene is TRBJ2-1, the V gene TRBV6-1; D remains unclear. The CDR3 is made up of 15 amino acids. Per germline, CDR1 MNHNS and CDR2 SASEGT. The V end was cut by 2 bases, the J end by 4 bases, with 12 bases between. CDR3 region: CASSEIDNSYNEQFF. CDR3 in DNA: TGTGCCAGCAGTGAAATCGACAACAGTTACAATGAGCAGTTCTTC.

V is TRBV19 and J is TRBJ1-1, with 7 nucleotides matching TRBD1. This CDR3 contains 13 residues. The V and J ends lost 4 bases and 6 bases, in that order; junction bases with no gene match: 5. Germline V gene lookup returns CDR1 LNHDA and CDR2 SQIVND (reference sequence). The CDR3 region has the DNA TGTGCCAGTAGTAACAGGGGTTCACCTGAAGCTTTCTTT. Translation: CASSNRGSPEAFF.

The V call is TRBV15, the J call TRBJ1-4; 9 nucleotides agree with TRBD1. The CDR3 is 14 residues long. Per germline, CDR1 LNHNV and CDR2 YYDKDF (reference sequence). Trimming at V came to 5 bases and at J to 8 bases, leaving 6 bases not matched to a gene. The CDR3 spells CATSRDREAEKLFF. CDR3 sequence (DNA): TGTGCCACCAGCCGGGACAGGGAGGCCGAAAAACTGTTTTTT.

The rearrangement joins TRBV5-1 to TRBJ1-1, with a possible D match to TRBD1 (6 bases). The CDR3 has 15 amino acids. In germline, CDR1 is SGHRS, CDR2 YFSETQ. Trimming pared 1 base from V and 3 bases from J, leaving 13 bases between. The CDR3 here is CASSLMTGGDTEAFF. For the CDR3, the DNA is TGCGCCAGCAGCTTGATGACGGGGGGCGACACTGAAGCTTTCTTT.

This clone was counted a single time. The chain couples TRBV2 to TRBJ1-4; tentatively, D is TRBD1 (5 bases). The CDR3 is made up of 14 amino acids. CDR1 is SNHLY and CDR2 is FYNNEI in the germline V gene. Trimming cost V 3 bases and J 3 bases, with 8 bases left between them. The CDR3 reads CASSEDKPNEKLFF. As DNA, the CDR3 is TGTGCCAGCAGTGAGGACAAACCTAATGAAAAACTGTTTTTT.

The CDR3 DNA sequence: TGCGCCAGCAGCCCGACAGGGGACCCCTACGAGCAGTACTTC. Its protein product is CASSPTGDPYEQYF. The chain joins TRBV10-1 to TRBJ2-7, with TRBD1 matching over 8 bases. The length of the CDR3 is 14 residues. V trimming: 6 bases; J trimming: 2 bases; junction bases outside the gene matches: 6. Germline V lookup: CDR1 WNHNN, CDR2 SYGVQD (reference sequence).

The gene calls are TRBV7-8 and TRBJ1-6; 8 bases are a match to TRBD1. Per the germline V gene, CDR1 is SGHVS and CDR2 is FQNEAQ. The CDR3 runs to 15 residues. Trimming took 5 bases from V and 6 from J; bases not matched to a gene: 6. The DNA of the CDR3 is TGTGCCAGCAGCGCCGGGACAGGTGGTAATTCACCCCTCCACTTT. It yields the protein CASSAGTGGNSPLHF.

This clone has just one count. The rearrangement joins TRBV7-3 to TRBJ1-1, with a possible D match to TRBD1 (6 bases). Germline lookup yields CDR1 SGHTA and CDR2 FQGTGA. Trimming pared 5 bases from V and 3 bases from J, leaving 13 bases between. The CDR3 covers 14 residues. The CDR3 nucleotides read TGTGCCAGCAGCCCCCATACAGGGTACACTGAAGCTTTCTTT. Translated, it gives CASSPHTGYTEAFF.

V usage is TRBV27 and J usage is TRBJ1-4; D gene ambiguous. The CDR3 length is 11 residues. Germline CDR1 is MNHEY and CDR2 is SMNVEV (reference sequence). The V gene lost 8 bases and the J gene lost 7 bases, with 8 bases spanning the gap. DNA of the CDR3: TGTGCCAGCGGAACGCTTGAAAAACTGTTTTTT. It yields the protein CASGTLEKLFF.

The chain carries TRBV5-1 and TRBJ2-2; tentatively, D is TRBD2 (5 bases). Germline assignment: CDR1 SGHRS and CDR2 YFSETQ. This CDR3 comprises 16 residues. V was pared by 6 bases and J by 0 bases, with 15 bases between. Here the CDR3 reads CASNLNAGANTGELFF. CDR3 sequence (DNA): TGCGCCAGCAACTTAAACGCGGGCGCGAACACCGGGGAGCTGTTTTTT.

The gene calls are TRBV4-1 and TRBJ1-4; 7 bases are shared with TRBD1. The germline V gene encodes CDR1 MGHRA and CDR2 YSYEKL. The CDR3 length is 16 residues. The V segment lost 1 base and the J segment 6 bases; nucleotides outside the gene matches: 8. CDR3 sequence (DNA): TGCGCCAGCAGCCAAGTTACAGGCAGGGGGGATGAAAAACTGTTTTTT. The encoded protein is CASSQVTGRGDEKLFF.

The CDR3 protein is CASSPRGGSPMMGDTQYF. The CDR3 region has the DNA TGTGCCAGCTCACCCCGCGGGGGGAGCCCTATGATGGGAGATACGCAGTATTTT. V is TRBV18 and J is TRBJ2-3; TRBD2 matches 8 bases. Germline V gives CDR1 KGHSH, CDR2 LQKENI. Trimming took 3 bases from V and 5 from J; bases not matched to a gene: 16. The CDR3 spans 18 residues.

The chain carries TRBV9 and TRBJ2-4; no reliable D call. The CDR3 sequence is 13 residues long. The V gene's germline CDR1 is SGDLS and CDR2 YYNGEE. V lost 1 base and J lost 9, with 11 bases in between. CDR3 in amino acids: CASSVLPESIQYF. The DNA of the CDR3 is TGTGCCAGCAGCGTACTACCTGAGAGCATTCAGTACTTC.

The rearrangement joins TRBV12-3 or TRBV12-4 to TRBJ2-7; possible D gene TRBD2, 6 bases. The CDR3 runs 12 residues. V gave up 5 bases and J gave up 5 bases, with 10 bases separating them. The CDR3 nucleotides are TGTGCCAGCAGTGCGGGGAGCCACGAGCAGTACTTC. Translating it yields CASSAGSHEQYF.

The V gene is TRBV4-2, the J gene TRBJ2-3; 7 bases are a match to TRBD2. With 1 base clipped from V and 0 bases from J, the junction kept 4 bases outside the gene matches. CDR3 length: 16 residues. Germline assignment: CDR1 LGHNA and CDR2 YNFKEQ. CDR3 protein: CASSQGDYQSTDTQYF. CDR3 coding DNA: TGTGCCAGCAGCCAAGGGGACTATCAGAGCACAGATACGCAGTATTTT.

V gene TRBV18 combines with J gene TRBJ1-4, with 9 bases aligning to TRBD1. J lost 5 bases, V lost 3 bases, and 7 bases had no gene match. Germline lookup yields CDR1 KGHSH and CDR2 LQKENI. The CDR3 sequence is 16 residues long. CDR3 in DNA: TGTGCCAGCTCACCGTCCCCCGGGACAGGGAATGAAAAACTGTTTTTT. It is translated as CASSPSPGTGNEKLFF.

J is TRBJ2-1 and V is TRBV7-7, with TRBD2 matching over 10 bases. The germline gives CDR1 SSHAT, CDR2 FNYEAQ (reference sequence). The ends lost 1 base at V and 8 bases at J; junction bases unmatched: 8. This CDR3 has 16 residues. For the CDR3, the DNA is TGTGCCAGCAGCTTAGAAGGTGGACTAGCGGCCCATGAGCAGTTCTTC. Residues: CASSLEGGLAAHEQFF. The whole variable domain, filled in from reference TRBV7-7 and TRBJ2-1, reads GAGVSQSPRYKVTKRGQDVTLRCDPISSHATLYWYQQALGQGPEFLTYFNYEAQPDKSGLPSDRFSAERPEGSISTLTIQRTEQRDSAMYRCASSLEGGLAAHEQFFGPGTRLTVL.

The chain recombines TRBV2 with TRBJ1-1; unclear D gene. This CDR3 has 12 residues. Germline CDR1 and CDR2: SNHLY and FYNNEI. The V end was cut by 3 bases, the J end by 1 base, with 3 bases between. CDR3 region: CASSEGNTEAFF. CDR3 nucleotide sequence: TGTGCCAGCAGTGAGGGGAACACTGAAGCTTTCTTT.

The chain employs TRBV3-1 (or the pseudogene TRBV3-2) and TRBJ1-2; a weak D match, TRBD1 (5 bases). Trimming took 2 bases from V and 4 from J, leaving 8 bases between them. CDR1 LGHDT and CDR2 YNNKEL come from the germline V gene (reference sequence). The CDR3 has 13 residues. The CDR3 sequence is CASSQQGIYGYTF. CDR3 in DNA: TGTGCCAGCAGCCAACAGGGCATCTATGGCTACACCTTC.

CDR3 DNA: TGTGCCAGTAGTGCCGGCCCGCGACTAGCGGGATCCTACGAGCAGTACTTC. Residues: CASSAGPRLAGSYEQYF. The chain links TRBV19 to TRBJ2-7; TRBD2 agrees at 11 bases. V lost 5 bases to trimming and J lost 1 base; unmatched junction nucleotides: 10. Germline CDR1 reads LNHDA; CDR2 reads SQIVND (reference sequence). The CDR3 is 17 residues long.

This CDR3 is CASSITQNTEAFF. The CDR3 nucleotides are TGCGCCAGCAGTATCACCCAGAACACTGAAGCTTTCTTT. The gene calls are TRBV10-2 and TRBJ1-1, with D hard to call. CDR1 and CDR2 from the germline V gene are WSHSY and SAAADI. This CDR3 is built from 13 residues. V was cut by 5 bases and J by 1 base, with 8 bases left in between.